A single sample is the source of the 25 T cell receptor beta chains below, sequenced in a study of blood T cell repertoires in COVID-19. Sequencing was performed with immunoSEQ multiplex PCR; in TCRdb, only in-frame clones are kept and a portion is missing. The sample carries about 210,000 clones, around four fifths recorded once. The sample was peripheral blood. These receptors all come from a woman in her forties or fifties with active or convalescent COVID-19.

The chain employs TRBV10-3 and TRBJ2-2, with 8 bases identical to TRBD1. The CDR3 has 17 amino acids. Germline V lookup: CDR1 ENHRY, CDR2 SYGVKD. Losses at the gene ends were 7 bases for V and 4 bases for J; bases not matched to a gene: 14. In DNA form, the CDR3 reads TGTGCCATCACCCGGGACAGGACTCATCCGGGCACCGGGGAGCTGTTTTTT. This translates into CAITRDRTHPGTGELFF.

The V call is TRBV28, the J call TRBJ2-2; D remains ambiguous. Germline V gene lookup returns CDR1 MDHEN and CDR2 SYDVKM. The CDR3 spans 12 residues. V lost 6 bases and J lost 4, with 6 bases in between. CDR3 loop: CASRQTTGELFF. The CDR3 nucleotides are TGTGCCAGCAGACAGACCACCGGGGAGCTGTTTTTT.

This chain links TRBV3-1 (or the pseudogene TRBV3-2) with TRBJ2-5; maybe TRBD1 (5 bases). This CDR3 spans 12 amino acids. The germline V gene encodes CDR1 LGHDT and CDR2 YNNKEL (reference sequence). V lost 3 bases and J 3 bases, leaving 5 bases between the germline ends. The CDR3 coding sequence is TGTGCCAGCAGCCAGGACAAAGAGACCCAGTACTTC. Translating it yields CASSQDKETQYF.

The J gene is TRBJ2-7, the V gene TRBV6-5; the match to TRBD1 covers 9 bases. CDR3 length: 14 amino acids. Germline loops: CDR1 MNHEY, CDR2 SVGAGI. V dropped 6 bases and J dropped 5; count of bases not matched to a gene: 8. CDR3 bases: TGTGCCAGCAGGGGGACAGGGCGTGGGGACGAGCAGTACTTC. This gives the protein CASRGTGRGDEQYF.

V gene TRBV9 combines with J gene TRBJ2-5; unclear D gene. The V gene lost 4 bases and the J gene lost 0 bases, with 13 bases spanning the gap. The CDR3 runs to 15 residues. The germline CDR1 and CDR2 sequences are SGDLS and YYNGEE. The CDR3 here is CASSPMGSHQETQYF. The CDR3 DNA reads TGTGCCAGCAGCCCAATGGGCAGTCACCAAGAGACCCAGTACTTC.

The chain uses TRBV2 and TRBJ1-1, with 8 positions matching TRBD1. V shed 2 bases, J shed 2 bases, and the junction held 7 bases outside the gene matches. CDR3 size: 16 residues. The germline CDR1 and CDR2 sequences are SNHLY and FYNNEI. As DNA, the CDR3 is TGTGCCAGCAGTGAATTGACAGGGGCTTCAAACACTGAAGCTTTCTTT. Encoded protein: CASSELTGASNTEAFF.

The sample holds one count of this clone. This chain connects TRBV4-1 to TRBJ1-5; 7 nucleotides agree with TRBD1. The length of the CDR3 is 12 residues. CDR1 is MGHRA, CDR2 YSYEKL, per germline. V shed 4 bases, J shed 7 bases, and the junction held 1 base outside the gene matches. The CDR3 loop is CASSPGGQPQHF. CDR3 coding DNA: TGCGCCAGCAGCCCAGGGGGGCAGCCCCAGCATTTT.

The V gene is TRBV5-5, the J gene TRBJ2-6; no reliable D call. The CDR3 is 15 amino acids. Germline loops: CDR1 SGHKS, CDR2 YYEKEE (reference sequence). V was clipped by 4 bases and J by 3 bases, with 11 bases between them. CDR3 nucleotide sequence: TGTGCCAGCAGCCGTTTGGGCTTTGGGGCCAACGTCCTGACTTTC. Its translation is CASSRLGFGANVLTF.

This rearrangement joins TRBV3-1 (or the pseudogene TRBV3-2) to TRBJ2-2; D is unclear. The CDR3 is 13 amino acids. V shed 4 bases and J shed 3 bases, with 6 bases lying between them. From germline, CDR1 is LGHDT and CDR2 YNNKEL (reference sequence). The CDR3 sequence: CASSLYHTGELFF. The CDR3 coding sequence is TGTGCCAGCAGCCTTTATCACACCGGGGAGCTGTTTTTT.

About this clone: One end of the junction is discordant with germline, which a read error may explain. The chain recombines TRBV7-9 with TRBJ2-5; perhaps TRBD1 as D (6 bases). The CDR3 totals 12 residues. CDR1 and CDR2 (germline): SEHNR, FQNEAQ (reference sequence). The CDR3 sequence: CASSWRTANPHF. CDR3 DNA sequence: TGTGCCAGCAGCTGGAGGACAGCGAATCCACACTTC.

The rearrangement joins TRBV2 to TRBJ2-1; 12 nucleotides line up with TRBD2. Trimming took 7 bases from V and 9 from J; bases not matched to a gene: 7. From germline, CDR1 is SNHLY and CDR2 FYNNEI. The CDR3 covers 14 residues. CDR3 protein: CASNSPSGGGEQFF. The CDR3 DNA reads TGTGCCAGCAACAGCCCTAGCGGGGGGGGTGAGCAGTTCTTC.

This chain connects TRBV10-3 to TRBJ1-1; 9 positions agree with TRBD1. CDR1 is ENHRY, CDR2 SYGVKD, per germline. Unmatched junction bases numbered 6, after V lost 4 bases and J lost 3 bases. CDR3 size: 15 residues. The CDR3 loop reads CAISARTGDDTEAFF. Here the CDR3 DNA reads TGTGCCATCAGTGCCCGGACAGGGGACGACACTGAAGCTTTCTTT.

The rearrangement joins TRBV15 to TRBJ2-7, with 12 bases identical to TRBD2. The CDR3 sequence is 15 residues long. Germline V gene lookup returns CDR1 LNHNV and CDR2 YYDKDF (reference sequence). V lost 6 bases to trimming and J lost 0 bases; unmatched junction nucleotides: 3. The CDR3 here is CATSALAGGSYEQYF. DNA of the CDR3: TGTGCCACCAGTGCACTAGCGGGAGGCTCCTACGAGCAGTACTTC.

Here the CDR3 DNA reads TGTGCCAGCAGTTCGTCCGGGACAGGGGGCCAAGATACGCAGTATTTT. It encodes CASSSSGTGGQDTQYF. This chain uses TRBV6-6 with TRBJ2-3, with 12 bases lining up with TRBD1. V shed 4 bases and J 5 bases; nucleotides not matched to a gene: 7. Germline loops: CDR1 MNHNY, CDR2 SVGAGI (reference sequence). CDR3 length equals 16 residues.

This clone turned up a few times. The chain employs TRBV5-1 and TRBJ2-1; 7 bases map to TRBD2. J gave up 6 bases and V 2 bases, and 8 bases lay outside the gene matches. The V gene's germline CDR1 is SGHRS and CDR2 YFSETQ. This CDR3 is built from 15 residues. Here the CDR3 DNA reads TGCGCCAGCAGCTTCGACGGGAGGTCGGGCAATGAGCAGTTCTTC. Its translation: CASSFDGRSGNEQFF.

CDR3 protein: CASSLRREASGGVYNEQFF. CDR3 DNA sequence: TGTGCCAGCAGCTTGAGGCGAGAGGCTAGCGGAGGAGTCTACAATGAGCAGTTCTTC. The chain links TRBV5-6 to TRBJ2-1; 7 positions agree with TRBD2. Germline-derived CDR1 and CDR2 are SGHDT and YYEEEE. The CDR3 extends over 19 amino acids. V trimming: 1 base; J trimming: 3 bases; junction bases outside the gene matches: 16.

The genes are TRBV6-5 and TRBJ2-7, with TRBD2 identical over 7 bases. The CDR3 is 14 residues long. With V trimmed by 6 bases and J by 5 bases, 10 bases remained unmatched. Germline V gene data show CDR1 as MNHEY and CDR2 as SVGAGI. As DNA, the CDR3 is TGTGCCAGCAGCCAGGGACTATCTATTCACGAGCAGTACTTC. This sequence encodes CASSQGLSIHEQYF.

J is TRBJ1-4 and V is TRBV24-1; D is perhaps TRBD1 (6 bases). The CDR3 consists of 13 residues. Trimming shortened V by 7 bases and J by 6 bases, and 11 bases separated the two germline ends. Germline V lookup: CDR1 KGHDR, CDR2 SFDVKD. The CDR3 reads CATSGTSDEKLFF. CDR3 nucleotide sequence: TGTGCCACCAGCGGGACAAGTGATGAAAAACTGTTTTTT.

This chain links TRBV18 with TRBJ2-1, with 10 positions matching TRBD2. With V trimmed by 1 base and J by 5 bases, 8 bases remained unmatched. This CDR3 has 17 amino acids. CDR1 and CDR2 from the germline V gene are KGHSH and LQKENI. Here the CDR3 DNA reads TGTGCCAGCTCACCACGTCTAGCGGGAGAATGGGACAATGAGCAGTTCTTC. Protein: CASSPRLAGEWDNEQFF.

The CDR3 nucleotides are TGTGCCAGCAGCCAGGGTGCGGGGAGCTCCTACAATGAGCAGTTCTTC. Its translation is CASSQGAGSSYNEQFF. The chain combines TRBV11-2 with TRBJ2-1, with a tentative D call TRBD2 (6 bases). CDR1 is SGHAT, CDR2 FQNNGV, per germline. Deletions cut 5 bases from V and 0 bases from J, with 14 bases between. This CDR3 region has 16 residues.

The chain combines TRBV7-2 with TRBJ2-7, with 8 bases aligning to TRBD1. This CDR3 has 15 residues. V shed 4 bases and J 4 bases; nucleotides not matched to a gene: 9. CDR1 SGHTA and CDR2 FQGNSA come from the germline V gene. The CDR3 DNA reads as TGTGCCAGCAGCTGGACAGGGACGGGGTCTTACGAGCAGTACGTC. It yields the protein CASSWTGTGSYEQYV.

The CDR3, as DNA: TGTGCCAGCAGCCCAACAGGGGCGGGCTATGGCTACACCTTC. Translation gives CASSPTGAGYGYTF. The chain has TRBV5-4 and TRBJ1-2; 7 bases fit TRBD1. The V gene end was trimmed by 4 bases and the J gene end by 4 bases; junction bases not matched to a gene: 7. CDR1 is SGHNT and CDR2 is YYREEE in the germline V gene (reference sequence). The CDR3 covers 14 residues.

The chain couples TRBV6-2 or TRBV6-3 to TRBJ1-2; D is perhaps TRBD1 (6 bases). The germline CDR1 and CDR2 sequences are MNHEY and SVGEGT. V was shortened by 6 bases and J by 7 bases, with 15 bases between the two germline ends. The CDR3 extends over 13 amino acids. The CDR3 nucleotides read TGTGCCAGCAGCTCAACCTACAGGGTTGGCTACACCTTC. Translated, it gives CASSSTYRVGYTF.

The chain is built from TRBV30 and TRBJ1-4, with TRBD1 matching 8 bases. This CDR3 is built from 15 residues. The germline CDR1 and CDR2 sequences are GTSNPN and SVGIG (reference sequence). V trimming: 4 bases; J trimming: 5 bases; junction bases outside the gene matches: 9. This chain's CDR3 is CAWMGPRTGNEKLFF. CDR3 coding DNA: TGTGCCTGGATGGGGCCCCGGACAGGGAATGAAAAACTGTTTTTT.

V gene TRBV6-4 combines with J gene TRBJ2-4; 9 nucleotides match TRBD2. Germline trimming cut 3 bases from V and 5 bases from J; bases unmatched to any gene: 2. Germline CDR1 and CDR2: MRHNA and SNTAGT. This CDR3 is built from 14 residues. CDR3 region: CASSELAGENIQYF. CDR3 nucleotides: TGTGCCAGCAGTGAACTAGCGGGTGAAAACATTCAGTACTTC.